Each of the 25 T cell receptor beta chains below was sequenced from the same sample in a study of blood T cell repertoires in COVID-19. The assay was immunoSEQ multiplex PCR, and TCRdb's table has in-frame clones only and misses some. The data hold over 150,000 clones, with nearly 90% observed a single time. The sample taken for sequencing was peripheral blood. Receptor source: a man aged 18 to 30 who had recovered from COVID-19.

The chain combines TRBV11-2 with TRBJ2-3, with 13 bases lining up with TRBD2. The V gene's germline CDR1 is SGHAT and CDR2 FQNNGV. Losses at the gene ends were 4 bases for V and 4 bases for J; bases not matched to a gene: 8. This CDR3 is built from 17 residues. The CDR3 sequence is CASSSLRTSGSSDTQYF. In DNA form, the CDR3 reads TGTGCCAGCAGCTCCCTCAGGACTAGCGGGAGTTCAGATACGCAGTATTTT.

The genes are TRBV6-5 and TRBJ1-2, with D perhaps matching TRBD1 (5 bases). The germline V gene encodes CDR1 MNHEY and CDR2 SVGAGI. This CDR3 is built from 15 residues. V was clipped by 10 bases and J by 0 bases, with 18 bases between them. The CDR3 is CATLPYQGSNYGYTF. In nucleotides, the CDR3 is TGTGCCACTCTCCCTTACCAGGGATCTAACTATGGCTACACCTTC.

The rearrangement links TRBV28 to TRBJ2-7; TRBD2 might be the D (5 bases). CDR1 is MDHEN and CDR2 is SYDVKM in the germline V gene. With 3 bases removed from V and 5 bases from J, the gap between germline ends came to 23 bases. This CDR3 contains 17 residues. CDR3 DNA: TGTGCCAGCAGTTTGGGAGAACGTGTGGCACTTCTCCACGAGCAGTACTTC. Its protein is CASSLGERVALLHEQYF. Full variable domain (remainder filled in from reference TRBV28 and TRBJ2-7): DVKVTQSSRYLVKRTGEKVFLECVQDMDHENMFWYRQDPGLGLRLIYFSYDVKMKEKGDIPEGYSVSREKKERFSLILESASTNQTSMYLCASSLGERVALLHEQYFGPGTRLTVT.

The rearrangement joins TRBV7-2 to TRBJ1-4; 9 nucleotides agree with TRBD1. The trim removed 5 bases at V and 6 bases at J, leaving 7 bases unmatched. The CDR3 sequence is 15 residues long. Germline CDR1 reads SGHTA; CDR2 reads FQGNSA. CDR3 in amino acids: CTSSPDRGWDEKLFF. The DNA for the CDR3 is TGTACCAGCAGCCCGGACAGGGGATGGGATGAAAAACTGTTTTTT.

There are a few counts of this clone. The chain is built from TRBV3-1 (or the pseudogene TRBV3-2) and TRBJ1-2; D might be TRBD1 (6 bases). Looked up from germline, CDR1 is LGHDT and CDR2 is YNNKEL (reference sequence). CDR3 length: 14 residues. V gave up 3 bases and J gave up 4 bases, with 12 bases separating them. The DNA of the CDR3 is TGTGCCAGCAGCCACAGGGGTAAAAGCTATGGCTACACCTTC. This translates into CASSHRGKSYGYTF.

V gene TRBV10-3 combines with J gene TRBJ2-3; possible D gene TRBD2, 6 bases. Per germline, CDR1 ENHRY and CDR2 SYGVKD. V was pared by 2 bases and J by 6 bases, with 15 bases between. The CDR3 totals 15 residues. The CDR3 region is CAISEGPGLQDTQYF. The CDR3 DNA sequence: TGTGCCATCAGTGAGGGTCCCGGACTACAGGATACGCAGTATTTT.

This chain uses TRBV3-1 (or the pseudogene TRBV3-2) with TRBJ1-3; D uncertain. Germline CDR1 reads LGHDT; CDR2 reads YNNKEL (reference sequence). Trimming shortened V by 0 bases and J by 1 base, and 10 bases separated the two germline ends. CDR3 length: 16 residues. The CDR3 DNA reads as TGTGCCAGCAGCCAAGAACAAGTAAGATCTGGAAACACCATATATTTT. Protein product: CASSQEQVRSGNTIYF.

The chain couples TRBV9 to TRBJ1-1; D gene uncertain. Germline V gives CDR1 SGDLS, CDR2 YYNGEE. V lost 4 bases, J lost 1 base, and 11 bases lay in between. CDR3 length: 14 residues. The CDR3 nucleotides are TGTGCCAGCAGCATAGATCCGGGGAACACTGAAGCTTTCTTT. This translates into CASSIDPGNTEAFF. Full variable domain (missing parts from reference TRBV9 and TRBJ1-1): DSGVTQTPKHLITATGQRVTLRCSPRSGDLSVYWYQQSLDQGLQFLIQYYNGEERAKGNILERFSAQQFPDLHSELNLSSLELGDSALYFCASSIDPGNTEAFFGQGTRLTVV.

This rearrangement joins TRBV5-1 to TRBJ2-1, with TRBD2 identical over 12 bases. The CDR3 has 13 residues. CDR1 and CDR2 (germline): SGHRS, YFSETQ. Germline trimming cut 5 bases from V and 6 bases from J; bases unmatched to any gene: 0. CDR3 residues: CASRTSGSNEQFF. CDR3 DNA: TGCGCCAGCAGGACTAGCGGGAGCAATGAGCAGTTCTTC.

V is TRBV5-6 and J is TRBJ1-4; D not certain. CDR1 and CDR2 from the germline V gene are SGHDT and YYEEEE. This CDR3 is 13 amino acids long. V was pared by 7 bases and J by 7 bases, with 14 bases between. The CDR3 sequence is CASSRRYGEKLFF. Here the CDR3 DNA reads TGTGCCAGCTCTCGGAGGTATGGTGAAAAACTGTTTTTT. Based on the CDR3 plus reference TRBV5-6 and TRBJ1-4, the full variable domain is DAGVTQSPTHLIKTRGQQVTLRCSPKSGHDTVSWYQQALGQGPQFIFQYYEEEERQRGNFPDRFSGHQFPNYSSELNVNALLLGDSALYLCASSRRYGEKLFFGSGTQLSVL.

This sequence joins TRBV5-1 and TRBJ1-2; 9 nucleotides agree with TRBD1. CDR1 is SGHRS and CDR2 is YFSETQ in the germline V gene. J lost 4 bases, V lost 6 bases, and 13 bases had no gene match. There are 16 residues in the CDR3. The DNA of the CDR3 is TGCGCCAGCACCCCCGGGGACAGGGTAGGCGGCTATGGCTACACCTTC. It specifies CASTPGDRVGGYGYTF.

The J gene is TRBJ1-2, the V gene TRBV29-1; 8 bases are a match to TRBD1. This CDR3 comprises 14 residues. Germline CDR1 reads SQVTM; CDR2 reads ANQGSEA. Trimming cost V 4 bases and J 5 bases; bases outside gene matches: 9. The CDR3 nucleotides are TGCAGCGTTGGGAACTACAGGGGGGCTTATGGCTACACCTTC. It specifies CSVGNYRGAYGYTF.

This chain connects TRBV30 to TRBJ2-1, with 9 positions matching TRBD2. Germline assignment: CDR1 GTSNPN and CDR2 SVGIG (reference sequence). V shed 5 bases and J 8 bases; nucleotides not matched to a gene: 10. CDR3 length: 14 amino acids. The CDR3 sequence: CAWVRAGGIYEQFF. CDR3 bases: TGTGCCTGGGTCCGAGCGGGAGGAATATATGAGCAGTTCTTC.

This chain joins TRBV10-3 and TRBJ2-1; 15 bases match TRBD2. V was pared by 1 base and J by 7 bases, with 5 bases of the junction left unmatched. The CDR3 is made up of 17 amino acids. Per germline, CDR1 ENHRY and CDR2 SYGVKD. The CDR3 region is CAISEWTSGRAQNEQFF. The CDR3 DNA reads TGTGCCATCAGTGAGTGGACTAGCGGGAGGGCCCAGAATGAGCAGTTCTTC.

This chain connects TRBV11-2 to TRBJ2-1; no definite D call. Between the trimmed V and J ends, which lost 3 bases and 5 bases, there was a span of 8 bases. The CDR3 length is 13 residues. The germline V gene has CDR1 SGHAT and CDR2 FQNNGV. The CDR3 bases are TGTGCCAGCAGCTTGAGTCTAAACAATGAGCAGTTCTTC. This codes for CASSLSLNNEQFF.

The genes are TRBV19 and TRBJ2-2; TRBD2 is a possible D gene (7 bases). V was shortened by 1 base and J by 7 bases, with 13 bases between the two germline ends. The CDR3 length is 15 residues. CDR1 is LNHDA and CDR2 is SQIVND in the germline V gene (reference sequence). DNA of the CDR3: TGTGCCAGTAGTATAGTGAGGGGGGGGCGCGGGGAGCTGTTTTTT. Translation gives CASSIVRGGRGELFF.

The CDR3 sequence: CASSLGVVPSTDTQYF. In nucleotides, the CDR3 is TGTGCCAGCAGCTTGGGAGTGGTCCCCTCCACAGATACGCAGTATTTT. The chain couples TRBV5-5 to TRBJ2-3; D unclear. V was shortened by 0 bases and J by 2 bases, with 13 bases between the two germline ends. CDR3 length equals 16 residues. Per the germline V gene, CDR1 is SGHKS and CDR2 is YYEKEE (reference sequence).

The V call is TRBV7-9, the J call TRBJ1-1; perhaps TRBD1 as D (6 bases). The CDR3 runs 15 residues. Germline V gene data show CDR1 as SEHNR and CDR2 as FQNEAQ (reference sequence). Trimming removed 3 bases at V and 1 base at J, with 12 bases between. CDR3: CASSFNHRANTEAFF. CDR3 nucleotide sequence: TGTGCCAGCAGCTTTAACCACAGGGCGAACACTGAAGCTTTCTTT.

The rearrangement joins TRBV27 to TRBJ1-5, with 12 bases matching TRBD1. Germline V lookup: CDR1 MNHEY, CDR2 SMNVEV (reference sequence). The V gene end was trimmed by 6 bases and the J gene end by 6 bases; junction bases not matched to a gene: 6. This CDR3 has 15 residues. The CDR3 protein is CASRAGTGGTQPQHF. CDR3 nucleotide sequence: TGTGCCAGCAGAGCCGGGACAGGGGGCACTCAGCCCCAGCATTTT.

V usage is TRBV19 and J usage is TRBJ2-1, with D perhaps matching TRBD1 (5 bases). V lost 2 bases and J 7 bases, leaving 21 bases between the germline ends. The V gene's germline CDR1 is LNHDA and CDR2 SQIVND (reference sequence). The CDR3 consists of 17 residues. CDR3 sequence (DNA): TGTGCCAGTAGTATAAGGCCAGGGCCTGCAGTTCTGAATGAGCAGTTCTTC. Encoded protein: CASSIRPGPAVLNEQFF.

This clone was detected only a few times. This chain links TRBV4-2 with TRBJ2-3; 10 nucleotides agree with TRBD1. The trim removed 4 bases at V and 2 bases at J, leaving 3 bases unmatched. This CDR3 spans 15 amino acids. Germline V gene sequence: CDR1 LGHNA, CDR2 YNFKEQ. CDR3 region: CASSPGTGDTDTQYF. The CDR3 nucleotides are TGTGCCAGCAGCCCCGGGACAGGGGACACAGATACGCAGTATTTT.

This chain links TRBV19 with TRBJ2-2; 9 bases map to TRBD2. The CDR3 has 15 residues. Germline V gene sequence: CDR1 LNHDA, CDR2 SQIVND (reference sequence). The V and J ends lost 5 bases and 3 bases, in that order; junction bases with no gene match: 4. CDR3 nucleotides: TGTGCCAGTAGTTCTATAGCGGGAGACACCGGGGAGCTGTTTTTT. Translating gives CASSSIAGDTGELFF.

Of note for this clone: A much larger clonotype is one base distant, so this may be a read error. CDR3 bases: TGTGCCAGCAGTTTGGACAGCAACTATGGCTACACCTTC. The encoded protein is CASSLDSNYGYTF. The chain employs TRBV6-5 and TRBJ1-2; D may be TRBD1 (6 bases). CDR3 length: 13 amino acids. CDR1 MNHEY and CDR2 SVGAGI come from the germline V gene. Trimming pared 4 bases from V and 2 bases from J, leaving 8 bases between.

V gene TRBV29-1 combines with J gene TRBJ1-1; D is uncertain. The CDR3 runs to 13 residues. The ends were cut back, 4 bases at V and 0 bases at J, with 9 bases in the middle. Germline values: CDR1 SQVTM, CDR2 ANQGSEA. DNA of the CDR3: TGCAGCGTTGCTAACTCCATGAACACTGAAGCTTTCTTT. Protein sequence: CSVANSMNTEAFF.

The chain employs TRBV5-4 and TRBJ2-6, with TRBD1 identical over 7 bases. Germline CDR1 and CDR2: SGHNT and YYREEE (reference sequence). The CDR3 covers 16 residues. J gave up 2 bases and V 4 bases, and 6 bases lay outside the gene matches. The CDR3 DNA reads TGTGCCAGCAGCCACAACAGGGGTGCTGGGGCCAACGTCCTGACTTTC. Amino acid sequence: CASSHNRGAGANVLTF.